This entry lists 19 T cell receptor beta chains sequenced from one sample in a study of blood T cells in healthy people across ages. Combining a sample-barcoded 5' primer with a J-beta primer mix, a second PCR ran for 7 to 11 cycles. MiXCR, applied by TCRdb to the 5' RACE reads, yields one record per CDR3 protein. The sample yields 800,000 to 1,000,000 distinct CDR3 sequences, 45% to 50% seen once. The sample comprised blood. The receptors stem from a man in his thirties or forties in good health.

On this clonotype: With a much larger clone just one base away, this may be a read error. This chain uses TRBV14 with TRBJ2-7; no clear D. The J call is in doubt because the DNA end fits TRBJ2-5 better. This CDR3 comprises 12 residues. Germline CDR1 reads SGHDN; CDR2 reads FVKESK. This CDR3 is CASSHYQETQYF. The CDR3 region has the DNA TGTGCCAGCAGCCACTACCAAGAGACCCAGTACTTC.

This rearrangement joins TRBV4-2 to TRBJ1-2; D is uncertain. Trimming shortened V by 0 bases and J by 7 bases, and 15 bases separated the two germline ends. This CDR3 has 15 amino acids. Germline-derived CDR1 and CDR2 are LGHNA and YNFKEQ. The CDR3 DNA reads TGTGCCAGCAGCCAAGATTTAACATCCGGACCTGGCTACACCTTC. Protein product: CASSQDLTSGPGYTF.

This clonotype occurred a few times. This chain uses TRBV5-1 with TRBJ2-3, with 14 bases that match TRBD2. Trimming cost V 2 bases and J 2 bases; bases outside gene matches: 10. The CDR3 spans 19 residues. Germline assignment: CDR1 SGHRS and CDR2 YFSETQ. This CDR3 is CASSLGTSGGHKDTDTQYF. The DNA for the CDR3 is TGCGCCAGCAGCTTAGGGACTAGCGGGGGCCACAAAGACACAGATACGCAGTATTTT.

Note on this clonotype: Germline and junction disagree at one end, which may indicate a read error. This CDR3 reads CACSPLGQGETQYF. The DNA for the CDR3 is TGTGCCTGCAGCCCCCTGGGACAGGGAGAGACCCAGTACTTC. The J gene is TRBJ2-5, the V gene TRBV9; 9 nucleotides line up with TRBD1. In germline, CDR1 is SGDLS, CDR2 YYNGEE. The CDR3 length is 14 residues.

The chain carries TRBV10-3 and TRBJ2-1; perhaps TRBD2 as D (7 bases). The germline CDR1 and CDR2 sequences are ENHRY and SYGVKD. This CDR3 has 12 amino acids. Trimming took off 7 bases at V and 6 bases at J, with 10 bases between the two ends. The DNA for the CDR3 is TGTGCCATCATAGGGGGGGGCAATGAGCAGTTCTTC. Its protein product is CAIIGGGNEQFF.

J is TRBJ1-2 and V is TRBV18; unclear D gene. This CDR3 region has 15 residues. The V end lost 8 bases, the J end lost 0 bases, and 16 bases lay between the germline ends. CDR1 and CDR2 (germline): KGHSH, LQKENI. The CDR3 here is CASETGRIANYGYTF. DNA of the CDR3: TGTGCCAGCGAAACCGGGAGGATCGCTAACTATGGCTACACCTTC.

This clonotype was picked up a small number of times. This chain joins TRBV7-2 and TRBJ2-3; 7 bases are a match to TRBD2. Germline CDR1 reads SGHTA; CDR2 reads FQGNSA. V shed 1 base and J 2 bases; nucleotides not matched to a gene: 6. The CDR3 length is 16 residues. CDR3 sequence (DNA): TGTGCCAGCAGCTTAGACCCGGGAGGAAACACAGATACGCAGTATTTT. Translation: CASSLDPGGNTDTQYF.

This clonotype was seen repeatedly, ten times or more. This rearrangement joins TRBV12-3 or TRBV12-4 to TRBJ2-3; D is perhaps TRBD1 (5 bases). Trimming cost V 6 bases and J 0 bases, with 10 bases left between them. The CDR3 is 14 residues long. CDR3: CASRPRASTDTQYF. CDR3 coding DNA: TGTGCCAGCAGGCCCAGGGCCAGCACAGATACGCAGTATTTT.

With regard to this clonotype: One base away lies a much larger clone, so this may be a sequencing read error. The gene calls are TRBV5-1 and TRBJ2-7; 10 bases are a match to TRBD2. The junction had 9 bases not matched to a gene; V was cut back by 5 bases and J by 4 bases. The CDR3 is 15 residues long. Germline V gives CDR1 SGHRS, CDR2 YFSETQ. CDR3 coding DNA: TGCGCCAGCAGTTCCGGAGCGGGGGGGCAATACGAGCAGTACTTC. Residues: CASSSGAGGQYEQYF.

The CDR3 protein is CASSPRTSGGIQETQYF. The DNA for the CDR3 is TGTGCCAGCAGTCCCCGCACTAGCGGGGGGATCCAAGAGACCCAGTACTTC. The chain carries TRBV12-3 or TRBV12-4 and TRBJ2-7; 12 bases fit TRBD2. The tail of the sequence fits TRBJ2-5 better, so the J call may be wrong. The CDR3 runs to 17 residues.

The rearrangement uses TRBV20-1 and TRBJ2-5, with D unresolved. There are 12 residues in the CDR3. Germline-derived CDR1 and CDR2 are DFQATT and SNEGSKA (reference sequence). The V end lost 3 bases, the J end lost 5 bases, and 10 bases lay between the germline ends. The DNA for the CDR3 is TGCAGTGCTAGTGACGATGGGGAGACCCAGTACTTC. Protein product: CSASDDGETQYF.

In nucleotides, the CDR3 is TGCAGTGCTAGACGGGGGACAGGGGTCCTATATAGCAATCAGCCCCAGCATTTT. It codes for CSARRGTGVLYSNQPQHF. V and J are TRBV20-1 and TRBJ1-5; TRBD1 agrees at 10 bases. V lost 2 bases, J lost 0 bases, and 10 bases stayed unmatched. In germline, CDR1 is DFQATT, CDR2 SNEGSKA (reference sequence). This CDR3 spans 18 amino acids.

This clonotype was detected only a few times. This chain links TRBV6-5 with TRBJ1-1; D not resolved. The CDR3 consists of 16 residues. Germline V gives CDR1 MNHEY, CDR2 SVGAGI. V lost 2 bases, J lost 0 bases, and 13 bases lay in between. CDR3 residues: CASSYSLAGMNTEAFF. For the CDR3, the DNA is TGTGCCAGCAGTTACAGCTTGGCCGGGATGAACACTGAAGCTTTCTTT.

The chain carries TRBV20-1 and TRBJ2-7, with a possible D match to TRBD1 (5 bases). The CDR3 consists of 14 residues. V gave up 5 bases and J gave up 0 bases, with 14 bases separating them. Germline values: CDR1 DFQATT, CDR2 SNEGSKA (reference sequence). DNA of the CDR3: TGCAGTGCTTTCAGGGTGGGCAGCTCCTACGAGCAGTACTTC. This encodes CSAFRVGSSYEQYF.

CDR3 amino acids: CASGPNPGTQYF. The CDR3 nucleotides are TGTGCCAGCGGACCCAACCCGGGGACCCAGTACTTC. The rearrangement joins TRBV7-3 to TRBJ2-5, with D unclear. CDR3 length: 12 amino acids. The V and J ends lost 8 bases and 7 bases respectively, with 14 bases between them. CDR1 and CDR2 from the germline V gene are SGHTA and FQGTGA.

This clonotype showed up just a few times. This chain connects TRBV4-2 to TRBJ2-3; D is undetermined. CDR3 length: 14 residues. V was pared by 4 bases and J by 5 bases, with 13 bases between. Germline loops: CDR1 LGHNA, CDR2 YNFKEQ. In DNA, the CDR3 is TGTGCCAGCAGCCCTCCTGAGAGAGGAGATACGCAGTATTTT. This gives the protein CASSPPERGDTQYF.

As DNA, the CDR3 is TGTGCCAGCGGGTCAGGGGTCCTCTCCTACGAGCAGTACTTC. Translation gives CASGSGVLSYEQYF. The V call is TRBV3-1, the J call TRBJ2-7; D may be TRBD1 (6 bases). The CDR3 consists of 14 residues. The V gene lost 8 bases and the J gene lost 0 bases, with 14 bases spanning the gap. Looked up from germline, CDR1 is LGHDT and CDR2 is YNNKEL (reference sequence).

This clonotype was seen a handful of times. The genes are TRBV4-1 and TRBJ2-7; no clear D gene. The CDR3 is made up of 15 amino acids. Trimming took 1 base from V and 6 from J, leaving 16 bases between them. CDR1 and CDR2 from the germline V gene are MGHRA and YSYEKL. The CDR3 loop reads CASSQAQFPPLEQYF. DNA for the CDR3: TGCGCCAGCAGCCAAGCCCAGTTCCCACCGCTCGAGCAGTACTTC.

The rearrangement links TRBV7-2 to TRBJ2-5, with D tentatively TRBD2 (6 bases). V was trimmed by 8 bases and J by 1 base, leaving 14 bases between them. The CDR3 covers 14 residues. Germline-derived CDR1 and CDR2 are SGHTA and FQGNSA. CDR3 region: CASRLGGGQETQYF. As DNA, the CDR3 is TGTGCCAGCCGCCTGGGGGGAGGCCAAGAGACCCAGTACTTC.